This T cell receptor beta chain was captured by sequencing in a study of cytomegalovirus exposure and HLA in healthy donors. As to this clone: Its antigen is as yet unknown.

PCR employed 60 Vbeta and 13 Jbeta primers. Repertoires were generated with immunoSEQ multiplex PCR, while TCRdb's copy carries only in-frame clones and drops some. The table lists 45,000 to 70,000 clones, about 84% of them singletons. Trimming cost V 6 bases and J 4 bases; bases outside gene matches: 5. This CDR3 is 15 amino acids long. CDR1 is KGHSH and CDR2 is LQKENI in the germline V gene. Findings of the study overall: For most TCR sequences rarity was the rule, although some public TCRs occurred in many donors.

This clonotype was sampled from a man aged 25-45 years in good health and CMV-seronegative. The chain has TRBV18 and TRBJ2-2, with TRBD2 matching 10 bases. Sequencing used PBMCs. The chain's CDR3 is CASSIAGGITGELFF. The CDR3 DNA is TGTGCCAGCTCGATAGCGGGAGGTATCACCGGGGAGCTGTTTTTT.